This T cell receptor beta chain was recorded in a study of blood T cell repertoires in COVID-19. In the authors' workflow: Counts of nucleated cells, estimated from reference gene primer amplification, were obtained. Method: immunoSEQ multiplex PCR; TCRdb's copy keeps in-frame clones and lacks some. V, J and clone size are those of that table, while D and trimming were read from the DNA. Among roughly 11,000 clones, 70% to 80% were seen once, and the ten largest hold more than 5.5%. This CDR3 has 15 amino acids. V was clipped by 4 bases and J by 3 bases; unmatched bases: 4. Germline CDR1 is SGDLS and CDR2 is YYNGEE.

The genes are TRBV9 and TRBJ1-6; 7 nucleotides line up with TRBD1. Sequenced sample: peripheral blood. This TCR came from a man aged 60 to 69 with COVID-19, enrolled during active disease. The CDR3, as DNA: TGTGCCAGCAGCACAGGGGCGGGCTATAATTCACCCCTCCACTTT. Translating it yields CASSTGAGYNSPLHF.